Detailed here is one TCR beta chain. No antigen is known for it. No qualities accompany the bases; no much larger clone lies one base away. Library preparation used the immunoSEQ multiplex PCR assay. This immuneACCESS table, as held by TCRdb, lists in-frame sequences with V and J called but not all clones. Of the missing ones, under half trace to an unresolved V gene in checked studies; the others have no known cause. The sample table contains about 83,000 clones; only one count was recorded for about 91% of them. Clones ranked in the top ten supply 0.27% of the sample. This record comes from a study of technical replicates of blood from four donors (TCRdb year 2017). V sheds 4 bases and J sheds 7 bases, leaving 15 bases between their ends. CDR1 and CDR2 (SGHNT, YYREEE) derive from the germline V gene (reference sequence). Reading from cysteine to phenylalanine, the CDR3 counts 13 amino acids. Here the CDR3 DNA is all that survives: 39 bases in frame from base 1.

This clonotype was sampled from a human donor in good health. Recombination connected TRBV5-4 to TRBJ2-7; the D gene is perhaps TRBD1, on 6 matching bases. The source material was T cells isolated from PBMCs. The CDR3 loop reads CASSATQGTEQYF. The nucleotide sequence reads as follows: TGTGCCAGCAGCGCGACACAGGGTACAGAGCAGTACTTC.